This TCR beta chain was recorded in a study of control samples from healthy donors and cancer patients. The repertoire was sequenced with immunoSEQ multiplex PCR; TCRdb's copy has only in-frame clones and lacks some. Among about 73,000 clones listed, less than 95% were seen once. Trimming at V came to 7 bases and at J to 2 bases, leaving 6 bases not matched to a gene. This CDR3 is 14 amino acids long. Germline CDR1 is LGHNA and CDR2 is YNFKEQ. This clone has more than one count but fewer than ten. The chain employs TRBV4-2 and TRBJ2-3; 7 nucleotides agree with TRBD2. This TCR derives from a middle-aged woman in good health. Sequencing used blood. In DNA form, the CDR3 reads TGTGCCAGCACCCGGGGGGAAGCCACAGATACGCAGTATTTT. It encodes CASTRGEATDTQYF.